Below, 30 T cell receptor beta chains from the same sample are listed, as sequenced in a study of T cell responses to AZD1222 COVID-19 vaccine. Produced via immunoSEQ multiplex PCR; TCRdb's table is partial and in-frame only. The sample contains approximately 150,000 clones, more than 85% of which appear only once. Here the sequenced sample was peripheral blood, taken on day 0 of AZD1222 vaccination. The receptors were sampled from an adult in good health.

Only one count was recorded for this clone. The chain uses TRBV5-1 and TRBJ2-7; 10 positions match TRBD1. The CDR3 totals 16 residues. Germline CDR1 SGHRS, CDR2 YFSETQ. After removal of 1 base from V and 0 bases from J, the junction contained 4 bases not matched to a gene. CDR3 bases: TGCGCCAGCAGCTTGTCCGGGACAGGGGCCTCCTACGAGCAGTACTTC. Amino acid sequence: CASSLSGTGASYEQYF.

The V call is TRBV23-1, the J call TRBJ2-3; 9 nucleotides agree with TRBD2. TRBV23-1 is identified as an open reading frame with a role that is uncertain. This CDR3 is built from 19 residues. V was clipped by 4 bases and J by 4 bases; unmatched bases: 18. The CDR3 DNA sequence: TGCGCCAGCAGTCTGTTTCCTGCTCTTAGCGGGAGTAAGCCAGATACGCAGTATTTT. This translates into CASSLFPALSGSKPDTQYF.

The chain recombines TRBV6-1 with TRBJ1-5; TRBD1 is a possible D gene (5 bases). The ends were cut back, 1 base at V and 6 bases at J, with 10 bases in the middle. CDR3 length equals 14 residues. Germline loops: CDR1 MNHNS, CDR2 SASEGT. The CDR3 loop is CASSEGGGLQPQHF. In DNA form, the CDR3 reads TGTGCCAGCAGTGAAGGGGGGGGTCTTCAGCCCCAGCATTTT.

This chain uses TRBV19 with TRBJ1-5; D gene unclear. CDR3 length: 16 residues. Germline V gene data show CDR1 as LNHDA and CDR2 as SQIVND (reference sequence). V lost 1 base and J lost 4, with 14 bases in between. CDR3 protein: CASSIGGLRRNQPQHF. The CDR3 bases are TGTGCCAGTAGTATAGGAGGGTTGAGGAGAAATCAGCCCCAGCATTTT. Looking up the rest from reference TRBV19 and TRBJ1-5 gives the full variable domain: DGGITQSPKYLFRKEGQNVTLSCEQNLNHDAMYWYRQDPGQGLRLIYYSQIVNDFQKGDIAEGYSVSREKKESFPLTVTSAQKNPTAFYLCASSIGGLRRNQPQHFGDGTRLSIL.

The J gene is TRBJ1-1, the V gene TRBV29-1; TRBD1 is a possible D gene (5 bases). The germline V gene has CDR1 SQVTM and CDR2 ANQGSEA. Trimming stripped 7 bases from V and 0 bases from J, with 12 bases between. The CDR3 has 13 amino acids. CDR3 amino acids: CSGTDIMNTEAFF. The CDR3 bases are TGCAGCGGGACGGACATAATGAACACTGAAGCTTTCTTT.

This chain links TRBV29-1 with TRBJ2-5; D uncertain. The CDR3 contains 15 residues. CDR1 SQVTM and CDR2 ANQGSEA come from the germline V gene. The germline V and J ends were trimmed by 0 bases and 2 bases, with 13 bases remaining between them. The CDR3 bases are TGCAGCGTTGAAGACCGCCCAGGTGGACAAGAGACCCAGTACTTC. Protein: CSVEDRPGGQETQYF.

J is TRBJ1-5 and V is TRBV6-2 or TRBV6-3, with D hard to call. Germline assignment: CDR1 MNHEY and CDR2 SVGEGT. The CDR3 spans 13 residues. Trimming removed 1 base from V and 2 bases from J, with 3 bases in between. The CDR3 protein is CASSYFGNQPQHF. DNA for the CDR3: TGTGCCAGCAGTTACTTCGGCAATCAGCCCCAGCATTTT.

The chain recombines TRBV27 with TRBJ1-5; maybe TRBD1 (5 bases). The CDR3 has 17 residues. Trimming cost V 6 bases and J 0 bases, with 18 bases left between them. The germline gives CDR1 MNHEY, CDR2 SMNVEV (reference sequence). The CDR3 DNA is TGTGCCAGCAGACTACCGGGACCTCTTTTTAGCAATCAGCCCCAGCATTTT. It codes for CASRLPGPLFSNQPQHF.

The chain links TRBV7-8 to TRBJ1-5, with unresolved D. The V gene lost 2 bases and the J gene lost 4 bases, with 6 bases spanning the gap. The CDR3 length is 13 residues. Germline V gives CDR1 SGHVS, CDR2 FQNEAQ. As DNA, the CDR3 is TGTGCCAGCAGCTTAACCCCAAATCAGCCCCAGCATTTT. This gives the protein CASSLTPNQPQHF.

The V and J genes are TRBV4-1 and TRBJ2-7; D assignment may be TRBD1 or TRBD2 (5 bases each). In germline, CDR1 is MGHRA, CDR2 YSYEKL. CDR3 length: 15 residues. V gave up 2 bases and J gave up 2 bases, with 13 bases separating them. This chain's CDR3 is CASSQWSRGTYEQYF. The CDR3 nucleotides are TGCGCCAGCAGCCAATGGTCCCGGGGCACCTACGAGCAGTACTTC.

V gene TRBV2 combines with J gene TRBJ2-1; 9 bases match TRBD1. The CDR3 length is 9 residues. The V gene's germline CDR1 is SNHLY and CDR2 FYNNEI. With V trimmed by 9 bases and J by 14 bases, 2 bases remained unmatched. The CDR3 is CASGDREFF. The CDR3 DNA is TGTGCCAGTGGGGACAGGGAGTTCTTC.

This chain links TRBV10-3 with TRBJ2-1, with D possibly matching TRBD2 (6 bases). Germline loops: CDR1 ENHRY, CDR2 SYGVKD. Trimming shortened V by 10 bases and J by 1 base, and 14 bases separated the two germline ends. This CDR3 comprises 14 residues. Here the CDR3 reads CASCRAGSYNEQFF. In nucleotides, the CDR3 is TGTGCCAGCTGTCGGGCGGGATCCTACAATGAGCAGTTCTTC.

The gene calls are TRBV6-4 and TRBJ1-6, with 7 bases that match TRBD1. This CDR3 is built from 16 residues. J gave up 7 bases and V 9 bases, and 15 bases lay outside the gene matches. Germline-derived CDR1 and CDR2 are MRHNA and SNTAGT. The CDR3 spells CASVDPTGVSNSPLHF. As DNA, the CDR3 is TGTGCCAGTGTAGACCCTACAGGGGTTAGCAATTCACCCCTCCACTTT.

J is TRBJ1-3 and V is TRBV10-2; maybe TRBD1 (6 bases). The CDR3 is 12 residues long. Trimming pared 6 bases from V and 5 bases from J, leaving 8 bases between. Germline CDR1 and CDR2: WSHSY and SAAADI. CDR3 DNA: TGCGCCAGCAGGGACAGTAGAAACACCATATATTTT. This codes for CASRDSRNTIYF.

The chain has TRBV18 and TRBJ1-2; D is unclear. V was pared by 0 bases and J by 0 bases, with 8 bases between. The length of the CDR3 is 15 residues. CDR1 is KGHSH, CDR2 LQKENI, per germline. This CDR3 is CASSPPRAANYGYTF. In DNA form, the CDR3 reads TGTGCCAGCTCACCACCGAGGGCGGCTAACTATGGCTACACCTTC.

The rearrangement links TRBV10-3 to TRBJ2-5; no definite D call. The CDR3 length is 15 residues. In germline, CDR1 is ENHRY, CDR2 SYGVKD. Trimming took off 0 bases at V and 2 bases at J, with 10 bases between the two ends. The DNA for the CDR3 is TGTGCCATCAGTGAGTCGGACCAGAGACAAGAGACCCAGTACTTC. It encodes CAISESDQRQETQYF.

This clone has a single count. This chain links TRBV15 with TRBJ1-1, with D hard to call. The CDR3 sequence is 13 residues long. Trimming left V 6 bases short and J 3 bases short, with 11 bases between. CDR1 is LNHNV, CDR2 YYDKDF, per germline (reference sequence). The CDR3 nucleotides are TGTGCCACCAGAGATATAGTGGACACTGAAGCTTTCTTT. Translated, it gives CATRDIVDTEAFF.

As for this clone: In the same sample, other DNA sequences code for this CDR3. V is TRBV9 and J is TRBJ2-7; possibly TRBD1 for D (6 bases). Trimming took 3 bases from V and 2 from J, leaving 9 bases between them. The CDR3 runs to 13 residues. Per germline, CDR1 SGDLS and CDR2 YYNGEE. CDR3 nucleotides: TGTGCCAGCAGCGAGACAGGAGCCTACGAGCAGTACTTC. This encodes CASSETGAYEQYF.

The chain has TRBV28 and TRBJ1-5; no clear D gene. V dropped 4 bases and J dropped 1 base, with 8 bases sitting between them. Germline CDR1 reads MDHEN; CDR2 reads SYDVKM. There are 14 residues in the CDR3. The CDR3: CASSYTSSNQPQHF. The CDR3 DNA is TGTGCCAGCAGTTACACCTCCAGCAATCAGCCCCAGCATTTT.

The rearrangement uses TRBV4-1 and TRBJ1-5, with D unresolved. Germline V gene lookup returns CDR1 MGHRA and CDR2 YSYEKL. V shed 0 bases and J shed 0 bases, with 6 bases lying between them. CDR3 length equals 15 residues. CDR3 DNA sequence: TGCGCCAGCAGCCAAGATCCTTATAGCAATCAGCCCCAGCATTTT. Its translation is CASSQDPYSNQPQHF.

The gene calls are TRBV5-5 and TRBJ2-6; D remains ambiguous. The CDR3 is 16 amino acids. With 3 bases removed from V and 1 base from J, the gap between germline ends came to 11 bases. Germline CDR1 is SGHKS and CDR2 is YYEKEE (reference sequence). CDR3 in amino acids: CASSSVLTSGANVLTF. DNA of the CDR3: TGTGCCAGCAGCTCTGTACTGACATCTGGGGCCAACGTCCTGACTTTC.

This clone was seen a few times. The genes are TRBV3-1 (or the pseudogene TRBV3-2) and TRBJ2-7, with TRBD1 matching over 10 bases. Germline-derived CDR1 and CDR2 are LGHDT and YNNKEL (reference sequence). The trim removed 3 bases at V and 5 bases at J, leaving 13 bases unmatched. CDR3 length: 17 residues. This CDR3 is CASSHSDRGLRNNEQYF. CDR3 nucleotides: TGTGCCAGCAGCCATTCCGACAGGGGGCTCCGGAACAACGAGCAGTACTTC.

The sample holds one count of this clone. The V call is TRBV28, the J call TRBJ1-5; 9 bases map to TRBD1. CDR1 and CDR2 (germline): MDHEN, SYDVKM. The V segment lost 6 bases and the J segment 4 bases; nucleotides outside the gene matches: 1. The length of the CDR3 is 13 residues. The CDR3 spells CASRDRGNQPQHF. The CDR3 region has the DNA TGTGCCAGCAGGGACAGGGGTAATCAGCCCCAGCATTTT.

The rearrangement links TRBV7-2 to TRBJ1-6; D not certain. CDR1 is SGHTA and CDR2 is FQGNSA in the germline V gene. The CDR3 is 15 amino acids. Between the trimmed V and J ends, which lost 1 base and 9 bases, there was a span of 13 bases. The CDR3 here is CASSLVRGMSSPLHF. The CDR3 DNA sequence: TGTGCCAGCAGCTTAGTCCGGGGAATGAGTTCACCCCTCCACTTT.

The chain carries TRBV4-1 and TRBJ2-5; D remains unclear. Trimming pared 6 bases from V and 5 bases from J, leaving 16 bases between. Germline V lookup: CDR1 MGHRA, CDR2 YSYEKL. The CDR3 has 14 amino acids. Here the CDR3 DNA reads TGCGCCAGCAGGGCGTATGGGTTGGGGGAGACCCAGTACTTC. Translated, it gives CASRAYGLGETQYF.

V and J are TRBV15 and TRBJ2-1, with TRBD2 identical over 7 bases. Trimming at V came to 5 bases and at J to 0 bases, leaving 4 bases not matched to a gene. The germline gives CDR1 LNHNV, CDR2 YYDKDF (reference sequence). This CDR3 has 15 amino acids. Here the CDR3 reads CATSPSSGSYNEQFF. CDR3 coding DNA: TGTGCCACCAGCCCCTCTAGCGGCTCCTACAATGAGCAGTTCTTC.

The chain recombines TRBV4-1 with TRBJ2-1; no reliable D call. V lost 0 bases and J 13 bases, leaving 7 bases between the germline ends. This CDR3 region has 11 residues. Germline V CDR1 and CDR2: MGHRA, YSYEKL. The CDR3 sequence: CASSQEVQQFF. The CDR3 DNA is TGCGCCAGCAGCCAAGAAGTCCAACAGTTCTTC.

This chain joins TRBV7-2 and TRBJ1-2, with 8 bases fitting TRBD1. Germline V lookup: CDR1 SGHTA, CDR2 FQGNSA. The CDR3 spans 14 residues. V dropped 5 bases and J dropped 8; count of bases not matched to a gene: 10. In DNA, the CDR3 is TGTGCCAGCAGCGCAGACCGGGACAGGCAGGGCTACACCTTC. Encoded protein: CASSADRDRQGYTF.

The rearrangement uses TRBV7-3 and TRBJ2-5; 8 nucleotides align to TRBD2. V shed 5 bases, J shed 4 bases, and the junction held 6 bases outside the gene matches. The CDR3 sequence is 14 residues long. From germline, CDR1 is SGHTA and CDR2 FQGTGA. CDR3 protein: CASSPVAGGETQYF. The CDR3 nucleotides are TGTGCCAGCAGCCCCGTCGCGGGGGGAGAGACCCAGTACTTC. Full variable domain (rest looked up from reference TRBV7-3 and TRBJ2-5): GAGVSQTPSNKVTEKGKYVELRCDPISGHTALYWYRQSLGQGPEFLIYFQGTGAADDSGLPNDRFFAVRPEGSVSTLKIQRTERGDSAVYLCASSPVAGGETQYFGPGTRLLVL.

This clone has only one observation. This chain links TRBV15 with TRBJ2-7; D unclear. The CDR3 is made up of 13 amino acids. Germline V gene sequence: CDR1 LNHNV, CDR2 YYDKDF (reference sequence). V gave up 2 bases and J gave up 2 bases, with 7 bases separating them. In DNA, the CDR3 is TGTGCCACCAGCAGATCACTGACCTACGAGCAGTACTTC. It is translated as CATSRSLTYEQYF. Using reference TRBV15 and TRBJ2-7 for the parts outside the CDR3, the full variable domain is DAMVIQNPRYQVTQFGKPVTLSCSQTLNHNVMYWYQQKSSQAPKLLFHYYDKDFNNEADTPDNFQSRRPNTSFCFLDIRSPGLGDTAMYLCATSRSLTYEQYFGPGTRLTVT.